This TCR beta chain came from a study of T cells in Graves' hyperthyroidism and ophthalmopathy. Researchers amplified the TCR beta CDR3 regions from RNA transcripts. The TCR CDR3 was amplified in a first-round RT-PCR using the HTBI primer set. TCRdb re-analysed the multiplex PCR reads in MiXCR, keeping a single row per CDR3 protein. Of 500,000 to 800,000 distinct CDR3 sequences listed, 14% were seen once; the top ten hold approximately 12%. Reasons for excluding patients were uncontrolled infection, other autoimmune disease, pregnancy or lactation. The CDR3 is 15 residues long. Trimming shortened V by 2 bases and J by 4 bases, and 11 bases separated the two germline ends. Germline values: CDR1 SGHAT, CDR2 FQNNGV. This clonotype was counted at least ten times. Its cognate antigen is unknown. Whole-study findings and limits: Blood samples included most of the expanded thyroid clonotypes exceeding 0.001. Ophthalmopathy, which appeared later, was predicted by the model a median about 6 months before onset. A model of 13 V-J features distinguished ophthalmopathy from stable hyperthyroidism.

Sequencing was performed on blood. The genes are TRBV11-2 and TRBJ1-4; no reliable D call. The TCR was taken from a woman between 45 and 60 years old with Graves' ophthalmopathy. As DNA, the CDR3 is TGTGCCAGCAGCTTATCGGGCAGCCTTAATGAAAAACTGTTTTTT. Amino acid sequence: CASSLSGSLNEKLFF.